The next 21 T cell receptor beta chains were all read from a single sample in a study of T cells in Graves' hyperthyroidism and ophthalmopathy. Amplification of TCR beta CDR3 regions used RNA as the template. Using the HTBI primer set, a first-round RT-PCR was run on the TCR CDR3. From the multiplex PCR reads, TCRdb called clonotypes with MiXCR, one entry per CDR3 protein. Of around 500,000 distinct CDR3 sequences detected, 14% appear once; the ten largest clones hold around 13%. The sample taken for sequencing was blood. The receptors stem from a woman aged 40 to 55 with Graves' hyperthyroidism.

This clonotype was detected ten times or more. This chain links TRBV7-3 with TRBJ2-5, with a possible D match to TRBD1 (6 bases). The V and J ends lost 4 bases and 4 bases respectively, with 16 bases between them. The CDR3 has 15 amino acids. In germline, CDR1 is SGHTA, CDR2 FQGTGA. CDR3: CASSSIGGRSETQYF. The DNA of the CDR3 is TGTGCCAGCAGCTCCATAGGGGGAAGGTCAGAGACCCAGTACTTC. Supplemented by reference TRBV7-3 and TRBJ2-5, the full variable domain reads GAGVSQTPSNKVTEKGKYVELRCDPISGHTALYWYRQSLGQGPEFLIYFQGTGAADDSGLPNDRFFAVRPEGSVSTLKIQRTERGDSAVYLCASSSIGGRSETQYFGPGTRLLVL.

This clonotype has only a few counts. V usage is TRBV24-1 and J usage is TRBJ2-2, with D unclear. This CDR3 is 16 amino acids long. Per the germline V gene, CDR1 is KGHDR and CDR2 is SFDVKD. V was pared by 0 bases and J by 6 bases, with 13 bases between. The DNA of the CDR3 is TGTGCCACCAGTGATTTGAGGTCTCGGGTGTCCGGGGAGCTGTTTTTT. Its translation: CATSDLRSRVSGELFF.

This clonotype has a count of ten or more. This chain connects TRBV5-1 to TRBJ2-1, with a tentative D call TRBD1 (6 bases). The CDR3 covers 16 residues. V was cut by 0 bases and J by 8 bases, with 18 bases left in between. Germline CDR1 reads SGHRS; CDR2 reads YFSETQ. In DNA, the CDR3 is TGCGCCAGCAGCTTGGGCTACGGGCAGGGGAACGATGAGCAGTTCTTC. This sequence encodes CASSLGYGQGNDEQFF.

This clonotype was recorded at least ten times. The CDR3 reads CSATGTGDYEQYF. The CDR3 region has the DNA TGCAGTGCTACCGGGACAGGGGACTACGAGCAGTACTTC. This chain uses TRBV20-1 with TRBJ2-7, with 10 positions matching TRBD1. CDR3 length equals 13 residues. The V segment lost 4 bases and the J segment 3 bases; nucleotides outside the gene matches: 3. Germline CDR1 is DFQATT and CDR2 is SNEGSKA (reference sequence).

This clonotype was observed many times. The chain couples TRBV30 to TRBJ2-2; TRBD2 might be the D (5 bases). V gave up 4 bases and J gave up 12 bases, with 24 bases separating them. Germline values: CDR1 GTSNPN, CDR2 SVGIG (reference sequence). CDR3 length: 15 amino acids. DNA of the CDR3: TGTGCCTGGACCAACCCCGCACGAAGTGGAGGCAAGCTGTTTTTT. Translation gives CAWTNPARSGGKLFF.

Concerning this clonotype: This likely comes from a read error, as the CDR3 has no conserved phenylalanine or tryptophan at its end. The gene calls are TRBV30 and TRBJ2-1; 11 bases are a match to TRBD2. Per germline, CDR1 GTSNPN and CDR2 SVGIG (reference sequence). J was trimmed by 0 bases and V by 5 bases; bases with no gene match: 9. CDR3 length: 17 amino acids. The CDR3 sequence: CAWGGVAGGSSYNEQFV. CDR3 sequence (DNA): TGTGCCTGGGGGGGGGTAGCGGGAGGGAGCTCCTACAATGAGCAGTTCGTC.

This clonotype came up a few times. The J gene is TRBJ1-5, the V gene TRBV15; D may be TRBD1 (6 bases). The CDR3 is made up of 15 amino acids. V was pared by 0 bases and J by 5 bases, with 11 bases between. Germline assignment: CDR1 LNHNV and CDR2 YYDKDF (reference sequence). The CDR3 DNA reads TGTGCCACCAGCAGAGATCCAGGGGCCGATCAGCCCCAGCATTTT. It translates to CATSRDPGADQPQHF.

This clonotype was seen many times. J is TRBJ2-1 and V is TRBV11-3; TRBD2 agrees at 7 bases. V lost 5 bases and J lost 5; bases outside the gene matches: 6. Germline V gives CDR1 SGHNT, CDR2 YENEEA. The CDR3 covers 14 residues. The CDR3 nucleotides are TGTGCCAGCAGCCAAGGCGGGAGTAACAATGAGCAGTTCTTC. Residues: CASSQGGSNNEQFF.

This clonotype came up many times. This chain uses TRBV27 with TRBJ1-3; D not certain. Trimming took 5 bases from V and 4 from J, leaving 12 bases between them. The germline V gene encodes CDR1 MNHEY and CDR2 SMNVEV (reference sequence). The CDR3 is made up of 14 amino acids. CDR3 loop: CASSQLPKGNTIYF. CDR3 DNA sequence: TGTGCCAGCAGTCAACTACCCAAGGGAAACACCATATATTTT.

This clonotype has more than one count but fewer than ten. The V and J genes are TRBV5-1 and TRBJ1-4; D gene unclear. The V gene lost 2 bases and the J gene lost 6 bases, with 17 bases spanning the gap. This CDR3 is built from 16 residues. The germline V gene has CDR1 SGHRS and CDR2 YFSETQ. CDR3 DNA: TGCGCCAGCAGCTTAACGTCTCCAAGTAGGGATGAAAAACTGTTTTTT. Translated: CASSLTSPSRDEKLFF.

This clonotype was recorded at least ten times. The V call is TRBV5-1, the J call TRBJ2-1; D unclear. Trimming stripped 3 bases from V and 2 bases from J, with 15 bases between. Germline V lookup: CDR1 SGHRS, CDR2 YFSETQ. CDR3 length: 16 amino acids. The CDR3 reads CASSSVSRPPYNEQFF. CDR3 coding DNA: TGCGCCAGCAGCTCGGTTTCCAGGCCCCCCTACAATGAGCAGTTCTTC.

Comments on this clonotype: This clone may be a read error of a much larger clone one base away. Here the CDR3 reads CASRQEFTGELFF. DNA of the CDR3: TGTGCCAGCAGACAAGAGTTCACCGGGGAGCTGTTTTTT. The chain has TRBV11-3 and TRBJ2-2, with unresolved D. Trimming removed 6 bases from V and 4 bases from J, with 9 bases in between. Germline values: CDR1 SGHNT, CDR2 YENEEA. This CDR3 is 13 amino acids long.

This clonotype was recorded a few times. The chain couples TRBV27 to TRBJ2-2, with a weak D call TRBD1 (5 bases). The V end was cut by 6 bases, the J end by 3 bases, with 17 bases between. The CDR3 covers 16 residues. CDR1 and CDR2 (germline): MNHEY, SMNVEV (reference sequence). The CDR3 loop reads CASSLSQGLDTGELFF. Here the CDR3 DNA reads TGTGCCAGCAGCCTAAGCCAGGGATTGGACACCGGGGAGCTGTTTTTT.

This clonotype has ten or more counts. The V gene is TRBV6-1, the J gene TRBJ2-1; D unresolved. The CDR3 has 16 residues. Trimming cost V 1 base and J 8 bases, with 18 bases left between them. The germline CDR1 and CDR2 sequences are MNHNS and SASEGT. This chain's CDR3 is CASSEDLVSVLDEQFF. The DNA for the CDR3 is TGTGCCAGCAGTGAAGATCTAGTTTCCGTCCTCGATGAGCAGTTCTTC.

This clonotype has ten or more counts. V is TRBV12-3 or TRBV12-4 and J is TRBJ2-7; unclear D gene. With 3 bases removed from V and 2 bases from J, the gap between germline ends came to 8 bases. This CDR3 has 13 residues. The CDR3 bases are TGTGCCAGCAGTTTTATGGAAACCTACGAGCAGTACTTC. It translates to CASSFMETYEQYF.

The genes are TRBV11-2 and TRBJ1-4, with D possibly TRBD1 on 6 matching bases. This CDR3 region has 16 residues. Germline V CDR1 and CDR2: SGHAT, FQNNGV. V lost 5 bases and J lost 4, with 17 bases in between. CDR3 nucleotide sequence: TGTGCCAGCAGCCCACTAGGGGGGGGGATTAATGAAAAACTGTTTTTT. Residues: CASSPLGGGINEKLFF.

For the CDR3, the DNA is TGCGCCAGCAGTGAGTCCAGGGGGTTGGCTGAAGCTTTCTTT. It specifies CASSESRGLAEAFF. The chain links TRBV10-1 to TRBJ1-1, with 7 bases matching TRBD1. This CDR3 region has 14 residues. Germline CDR1 reads WNHNN; CDR2 reads SYGVQD (reference sequence). The ends lost 0 bases at V and 6 bases at J; junction bases unmatched: 4.

V usage is TRBV24-1 and J usage is TRBJ2-2; D perhaps matches TRBD2 (6 bases). V was pared by 6 bases and J by 5 bases, with 15 bases between. Germline CDR1 KGHDR, CDR2 SFDVKD. The CDR3 is 15 residues long. CDR3 in amino acids: CATSSWAGRTGELFF. In nucleotides, the CDR3 is TGTGCCACCAGTTCGTGGGCAGGGAGGACCGGGGAGCTGTTTTTT.

This clonotype was found a few times. The chain recombines TRBV3-1 with TRBJ1-2, with 8 bases that match TRBD1. Per the germline V gene, CDR1 is LGHDT and CDR2 is YNNKEL (reference sequence). Trimming took 4 bases from V and 8 from J; bases not matched to a gene: 9. The CDR3 has 14 amino acids. CDR3 coding DNA: TGTGCCAGCAGCCGCGCCCCAGGGGGCATGGGCTACACCTTC. Its translation is CASSRAPGGMGYTF.

This clonotype came up many times. CDR3 in DNA: TGTGCCAGCTGTCCGGGTCTAGCGGGAGAAAGGCATGAGCAGTTCTTC. Encoded protein: CASCPGLAGERHEQFF. The chain links TRBV27 to TRBJ2-1; 10 bases are shared with TRBD2. The trim removed 8 bases at V and 8 bases at J, leaving 15 bases unmatched. Germline V gene lookup returns CDR1 MNHEY and CDR2 SMNVEV (reference sequence). The CDR3 is 16 amino acids.

V is TRBV28 and J is TRBJ1-3, with D hard to call. Per germline, CDR1 MDHEN and CDR2 SYDVKM. This CDR3 region has 16 residues. V was shortened by 2 bases and J by 3 bases, with 14 bases between the two germline ends. In DNA, the CDR3 is TGTGCCAGCAGTTTAGAGGGTCTCGGGGTTGGAAACACCATATATTTT. This encodes CASSLEGLGVGNTIYF.